The text below deals with one TCR beta chain. This specimen comes from a study of blood T cell repertoires in COVID-19. Study in general: Specimens from acute and convalescent COVID-19 originated in the United States, Italy and Spain.

The germline V gene has CDR1 LGHNA and CDR2 YNFKEQ. The CDR3 length is 15 residues. The V gene end was trimmed by 3 bases and the J gene end by 2 bases; junction bases not matched to a gene: 4. Original handling: By means of reference gene primer amplification, nucleated cell counts were estimated. TCRdb's table, derived via immunoSEQ multiplex PCR, lists solely in-frame clones and lacks some. V, J and clone size were drawn from that table, and D and trimming were deduced from the DNA. The table lists some 250,000 clones, around 93% of them singletons. Adults between roughly 18 and 95 years of age took part from fewer than 30 US areas. Participants had their cohort set by participant-reported clinical history.

The material sequenced was PBMCs or T cells enriched from blood (not recorded which). The genes are TRBV4-2 and TRBJ2-7, with 10 bases that match TRBD1. This TCR came from a human donor in a cohort exposed to, infected with or recovered from COVID-19 (not recorded which). The donor label of this sample is uncertain. The CDR3 loop is CASSHRTGGTYEQYF. DNA of the CDR3: TGTGCCAGCAGCCACCGGACAGGGGGAACCTACGAGCAGTACTTC.